Listed below are T cell receptor beta chains from one sample, sequenced in a study of T cells after yellow fever vaccination. Each CDR3 protein is one row after TCRdb ran MiXCR on the 5' RACE reads. Of 350,000 to 550,000 distinct CDR3 sequences listed, 15% to 20% are singletons. The sample was PBMCs, taken before the yellow fever booster vaccination. The source is a man younger than 35 who received the YFV17D yellow fever vaccine. Each CDR3 is given with its conserved first and last residue. The D gene is left open where the match is weak. Where a row states a size, it is once, few, many or the class of an expanded clone; other rows omit it.

D gene	V gene	clone size	J gene	CDR3 protein	CDR3 DNA
.	TRBV5-1	.	TRBJ2-3	CASSFTGGWEDTQYF	TGCGCCAGCAGCTTCACGGGGGGCTGGGAAGATACGCAGTATTTT
.	TRBV7-2	.	TRBJ1-1	CASSLSMGAQPEAFF	TGTGCCAGCAGCTTAAGTATGGGGGCGCAGCCTGAAGCTTTCTTT
.	TRBV7-2	few	TRBJ2-1	CASSFWMGEQFF	TGTGCCAGCAGCTTCTGGATGGGTGAGCAGTTCTTC
TRBD1	TRBV15	.	TRBJ1-2	CATSRDRLDHAYGYTF	TGTGCCACCAGCCGGGACAGGCTCGATCATGCCTATGGCTACACCTTC
TRBD2	TRBV6-2/TRBV6-3	many	TRBJ2-1	CASSPRTSGANEQFF	TGTGCCAGCAGCCCAAGGACTAGCGGGGCCAATGAGCAGTTCTTC
TRBD2	TRBV12-3/TRBV12-4	.	TRBJ2-7	CASTRTSSYEQYF	TGTGCCAGCACCCGGACTAGCTCCTACGAGCAGTACTTC
TRBD2	TRBV12-3/TRBV12-4	few	TRBJ2-3	CASSFRLAGGTNTQYF	TGTGCCAGCAGTTTTCGACTAGCGGGGGGCACGAATACGCAGTATTTT
.	TRBV6-5	.	TRBJ2-3	CASSYQTGRDTQYF	TGTGCCAGCAGTTACCAGACTGGCCGAGATACGCAGTATTTT
.	TRBV6-5	once	TRBJ1-2	CASSNRHGYTF	TGTGCCAGCAGCAACAGGCATGGCTACACCTTC
TRBD2	TRBV7-2	.	TRBJ2-1	CASTLGTSGGNEQFF	TGTGCCAGCACCCTAGGGACTAGCGGAGGGAATGAGCAGTTCTTC
.	TRBV5-1	many	TRBJ2-5	CASSSGPRGETQYF	TGCGCCAGCAGTTCGGGGCCCAGGGGAGAGACCCAGTACTTC
.	TRBV15	few	TRBJ2-5	CATSGGAGETQYF	TGTGCCACCAGCGGGGGGGCGGGAGAGACCCAGTACTTC
TRBD1	TRBV19	few	TRBJ2-1	CACKRQGSNEQFF	TGTGCCTGCAAAAGACAGGGGAGTAATGAGCAGTTCTTC
.	TRBV5-6	.	TRBJ2-2	CASSEGPNTGELFF	TGTGCCAGCAGCGAGGGACCGAACACCGGGGAGCTGTTTTTT
.	TRBV14	.	TRBJ2-5	CASSQETDWAGTQYF	TGTGCCAGCAGCCAAGAGACAGATTGGGCCGGGACCCAGTACTTC
TRBD2	TRBV29-1	.	TRBJ2-5	CSVTSGEETQYF	TGCAGCGTAACTAGCGGGGAAGAGACCCAGTACTTC
TRBD1	TRBV18	.	TRBJ1-2	CASSPRDRVFGYTF	TGTGCCAGCTCTCCCCGAGACAGGGTCTTTGGCTACACCTTC
TRBD2	TRBV4-1	few	TRBJ2-1	CASSQPGKRGAHNEQFF	TGCGCCAGCAGCCAACCTGGAAAGCGGGGGGCTCACAATGAGCAGTTCTTC
.	TRBV4-1	.	TRBJ2-5	CASRPIAAGETQYF	TGCGCCAGCAGGCCAATAGCCGCCGGGGAGACCCAGTACTTC
.	TRBV7-2	.	TRBJ1-2	CASSLAHQYGYTF	TGTGCCAGCAGCTTAGCGCACCAATATGGCTACACCTTC
TRBD1	TRBV4-2	.	TRBJ2-2	CASSQDPGGWTTGELFF	TGTGCCAGCAGCCAAGATCCAGGGGGCTGGACCACCGGGGAGCTGTTTTTT
.	TRBV20-1	few	TRBJ1-2	CSASLGGPVYGYTF	TGCAGTGCCAGTCTGGGGGGGCCGGTCTATGGCTACACCTTC
.	TRBV5-1	few	TRBJ2-3	CASKSLPSTDTQYF	TGCGCCAGCAAGAGCTTGCCCAGCACAGATACGCAGTATTTT
.	TRBV20-1	many	TRBJ2-5	CSATLGQSQYF	TGCAGTGCTACACTTGGGCAATCTCAGTACTTC
.	TRBV19	.	TRBJ1-5	CASSIGDADPQHF	TGTGCCAGTAGTATAGGGGACGCGGATCCCCAGCATTTT
.	TRBV5-1	.	TRBJ1-1	CASSLDRVWTEAFF	TGCGCCAGCAGCTTGGACAGGGTTTGGACTGAAGCTTTCTTT
.	TRBV5-4	few	TRBJ2-1	CASMFLGGPRIYNEQFF	TGTGCCAGCATGTTCCTGGGGGGGCCCAGGATCTACAATGAGCAGTTCTTC
.	TRBV2	.	TRBJ1-5	CASSDKGKNQPQHF	TGTGCCAGCAGTGACAAAGGGAAAAATCAGCCCCAGCATTTT
.	TRBV29-1	few	TRBJ1-1	CSVEPGRNTEAFF	TGCAGCGTTGAGCCAGGGCGAAACACTGAAGCTTTCTTT
.	TRBV6-5	.	TRBJ2-5	CASNRKGLKETQYF	TGTGCCAGCAACCGGAAGGGGCTTAAAGAGACCCAGTACTTC
.	TRBV2	few	TRBJ2-1	CASSQEAAYYNEQFF	TGTGCCAGCAGCCAAGAGGCAGCCTACTACAATGAGCAGTTCTTC
.	TRBV4-1	few	TRBJ2-3	CASSLPSTDTQYF	TGCGCCAGCAGCCTTCCGAGCACAGATACGCAGTATTTT
TRBD2	TRBV6-5	.	TRBJ2-3	CASSVPGGTDTQYF	TGTGCCAGCAGTGTTCCGGGAGGAACAGATACGCAGTATTTT
.	TRBV20-1	.	TRBJ1-5	CSASPGAQGNQPQHF	TGCAGTGCTAGTCCGGGGGCGCAGGGCAATCAGCCCCAGCATTTT
.	TRBV6-2/TRBV6-3	many	TRBJ2-7	CASSYPAYEQYF	TGTGCCAGCAGTTATCCGGCCTACGAGCAGTACTTC
.	TRBV11-2	.	TRBJ2-2	CASSFGPLNTGELFF	TGTGCCAGCAGCTTTGGGCCGTTGAACACCGGGGAGCTGTTTTTT